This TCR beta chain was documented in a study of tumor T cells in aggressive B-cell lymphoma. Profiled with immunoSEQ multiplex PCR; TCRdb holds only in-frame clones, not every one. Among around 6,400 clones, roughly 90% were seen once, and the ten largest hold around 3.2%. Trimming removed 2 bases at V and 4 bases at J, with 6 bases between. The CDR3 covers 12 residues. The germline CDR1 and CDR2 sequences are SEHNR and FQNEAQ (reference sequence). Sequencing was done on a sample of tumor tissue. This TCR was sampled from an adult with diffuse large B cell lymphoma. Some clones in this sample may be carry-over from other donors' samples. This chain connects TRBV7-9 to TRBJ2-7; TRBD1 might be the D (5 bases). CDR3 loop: CASSLQGYEQYF. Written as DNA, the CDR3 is TGTGCCAGCAGCTTACAGGGTTACGAGCAGTACTTC.